Listed below are T cell receptor beta chains from one sample, sequenced in a study of T cell repertoires in cytomegalovirus infection. MiXCR, run by TCRdb on the reads, gives a single entry per CDR3 protein. The sample carries hundreds of thousands of distinct CDR3 sequences, about 11% recorded once. The specimen sequenced was PBMCs. The receptors stem from a human donor in good health (CMV status not recorded). Some clones in this sample may be carry-over from other donors' samples. Both conserved end residues are part of each CDR3. D genes are given only for firm matches. Clone size is not always given. Where it is, it says once, few, many or a class for expanded clones.

>TRBJ2-3|many|.|TRBV12-3/TRBV12-4
CASSLVQGDTQYF
TGTGCCAGCAGTTTAGTCCAGGGGGATACGCAGTATTTT
>TRBJ1-5|many|.|TRBV10-3
CAISDGGRARQPQHF
TGTGCCATCAGTGACGGTGGCAGGGCACGCCAGCCCCAGCATTTT
>TRBJ2-1|.|.|TRBV3-1
CASSLLTHLDNEQFF
TGTGCCAGCAGCCTACTTACCCATCTGGACAATGAGCAGTTCTTC
>TRBJ1-1|many|.|TRBV20-1
CSASEWGEGTEAFF
TGCAGTGCTAGCGAGTGGGGGGAGGGCACTGAAGCTTTCTTT
>TRBJ1-6|few|.|TRBV12-3/TRBV12-4
CASRGVYNSPLHF
TGTGCCAGCAGGGGGGTCTATAATTCACCCCTCCACTTT
>TRBJ1-2|.|.|TRBV7-9
CASSLGPSTGPYGYTF
TGTGCCAGCAGCTTAGGTCCGTCTACAGGGCCCTATGGCTACACCTTC
>TRBJ1-1|many|.|TRBV7-9
CASSPMGDTEAFF
TGTGCCAGCAGCCCGATGGGGGACACTGAAGCTTTCTTT
>TRBJ1-2|once|.|TRBV9
CASSVAQGPGKTF
TGTGCCAGCAGCGTAGCTCAGGGTCCGGGTAAAACCTTC
>TRBJ1-6|few|.|TRBV7-3
CASSLIGNSPLHF
TGTGCCAGCAGCTTAATTGGGAATTCACCCCTCCACTTT
>TRBJ1-1|.|TRBD1|TRBV10-3
CAISEGTAEAFF
TGTGCCATCAGTGAGGGGACAGCTGAAGCTTTCTTT
>TRBJ2-7|many|.|TRBV7-3
CASSLTGRSGKQYF
TGTGCCAGCAGCTTAACCGGCCGATCGGGAAAGCAGTACTTC
>TRBJ2-3|.|.|TRBV20-1
CSARDGGSITDTQYF
TGCAGTGCTAGAGATGGGGGGTCAATCACAGATACGCAGTATTTT
>TRBJ2-1|many|.|TRBV28
CASRPPRYNEQFF
TGTGCCAGCAGACCGCCGCGCTACAATGAGCAGTTCTTC
>TRBJ1-5|few|.|TRBV30
CAWSVGTATQPQHF
TGTGCCTGGAGTGTAGGAACAGCTACTCAGCCCCAGCATTTT
>TRBJ2-1|many|.|TRBV7-8
CASSLPLRNEQFF
TGTGCCAGCAGCTTACCCCTCAGGAATGAGCAGTTCTTC
>TRBJ1-6|many|.|TRBV7-8
CASSLAPSTGRSGSPLHF
TGTGCCAGCAGCTTAGCCCCGAGTACAGGACGAAGCGGTTCACCCCTCCACTTT
>TRBJ1-1|few|.|TRBV20-1
CSAEGGTEAFF
TGCAGTGCAGAGGGAGGAACTGAAGCTTTCTTT
>TRBJ2-7|many|TRBD2|TRBV2
CASSGTSRYEQYF
TGTGCCAGCTCCGGGACTAGCCGCTACGAGCAGTACTTC
>TRBJ2-2|once|.|TRBV12-5
CASGLVQWGMGATGELFF
TGTGCTAGTGGTTTGGTACAATGGGGTATGGGAGCCACCGGGGAGCTGTTTTTT
>TRBJ2-7|few|TRBD1|TRBV2
CASSVRQGAEEQYF
TGTGCCAGCAGTGTAAGGCAGGGGGCGGAGGAGCAGTACTTC
>TRBJ1-5|.|.|TRBV3-1
CASSHGINQPQHF
TGTGCCAGCAGCCATGGGATCAATCAGCCCCAGCATTTT
>TRBJ2-7|many|TRBD2|TRBV27
CASSSERETEQYF
TGTGCCAGCAGTTCGGAGCGGGAGACCGAGCAGTACTTC
>TRBJ2-3|few|TRBD2|TRBV24-1
CATSGGTTSTDTQYF
TGTGCCACCAGTGGAGGGACTACGAGCACAGATACGCAGTATTTT
>TRBJ1-2|many|.|TRBV20-1
CSAETVSGYGYTF
TGCAGTGCTGAGACAGTCTCGGGCTATGGCTACACCTTC
>TRBJ1-6|.|.|TRBV27
CASRLDEGLYENSPLHF
TGTGCCAGCAGATTGGACGAGGGATTATACGAAAATTCACCCCTCCACTTT
>TRBJ1-1|.|.|TRBV13
CASSFSMNTEAFF
TGTGCCAGCAGCTTCTCGATGAACACTGAAGCTTTCTTT
>TRBJ2-7|.|TRBD2|TRBV14
CASSKQLAGAHEQYF
TGTGCCAGCAGTAAGCAACTAGCGGGAGCCCACGAGCAGTACTTC
>TRBJ2-1|few|TRBD2|TRBV2
CASNRRLAEAYNEQFF
TGTGCCAGCAACCGCAGACTAGCGGAGGCTTACAATGAGCAGTTCTTC